These T cell receptor beta chains were read from a single sample in a study of T cell repertoires in cytomegalovirus infection. Each CDR3 protein gets one entry after TCRdb re-called the reads with MiXCR. Of roughly 800,000 distinct CDR3 sequences listed, almost 30% are singletons. Their recognized antigens are unknown. Sequenced here: cultured CD8+ T cells from PBMCs, sampled from culture after CMV antigen stimulation. Receptors originate from a human donor in good health (CMV status not recorded). Some clones in this sample may be carry-over from other donors' samples. Each CDR3 is given with its conserved first and last residue. A D gene is named only where the DNA matches it firmly. Part of the rows lack a size; the others show once, few, many or a class for expanded clones.

TRBJ2-5 | TRBD2 | TRBV4-1 | . | CASSQEYTSGGGETQYF | TGCGCCAGCAGCCAAGAATATACTAGCGGGGGTGGAGAGACCCAGTACTTC
TRBJ2-1 | . | TRBV12-3/TRBV12-4 | . | CASSTGGPELNEQFF | TGTGCCAGCAGTACCGGGGGCCCCGAGCTCAACGAGCAGTTCTTC
TRBJ2-1 | TRBD1 | TRBV10-3 | many | CAISGQEHHNEQFF | TGTGCCATCAGCGGACAGGAGCACCACAATGAGCAGTTCTTC
TRBJ1-1 | TRBD1 | TRBV19 | many | CASYDRADTEAFF | TGTGCCAGTTACGACAGGGCGGACACTGAAGCTTTCTTT
TRBJ2-3 | . | TRBV7-9 | . | CASSPRDYSTDTQYF | TGTGCCAGCAGCCCTCGGGATTATAGCACAGATACGCAGTATTTT
TRBJ2-5 | TRBD2 | TRBV7-9 | many | CASSFGLRLAGPPTQYF | TGTGCCAGCAGCTTCGGCCTCCGACTAGCGGGCCCCCCCACCCAGTACTTC
TRBJ2-7 | TRBD1 | TRBV7-2 | many | CASSLAPGTGYEQYF | TGTGCCAGCAGCTTAGCCCCCGGGACAGGCTACGAGCAGTACTTC
TRBJ1-1 | . | TRBV11-2 | many | CASSGSGHLVMGAFF | TGTGCCAGCAGTGGTTCGGGACACTTAGTCATGGGAGCTTTCTTT
TRBJ2-1 | TRBD2 | TRBV27 | few | CASSTIAGGLYNEQFF | TGTGCCAGCAGTACTATCGCGGGGGGGCTCTACAATGAGCAGTTCTTC
TRBJ2-2 | . | TRBV25-1 | . | CASSELWTDNTGELFF | TGTGCCAGCAGTGAACTGTGGACGGATAACACCGGGGAGCTGTTTTTT
TRBJ1-1 | . | TRBV7-2 | many | CASSLPTGIYTEAFF | TGTGCCAGCAGCTTACCCACAGGGATATACACTGAAGCTTTCTTT
TRBJ1-5 | . | TRBV7-9 | few | CASSLAEGFWAQHF | TGTGCCAGCAGCTTAGCTGAGGGGTTCTGGGCCCAGCATTTT
TRBJ2-7 | . | TRBV7-6 | . | CASSSRLGLLSEQYF | TGTGCCAGCAGCTCGCGACTAGGACTACTCTCCGAGCAGTACTTC
TRBJ2-5 | . | TRBV7-9 | . | CASSLVTGRGETQYF | TGTGCCAGCAGCTTAGTTACGGGCAGAGGGGAGACCCAGTACTTC
TRBJ1-5 | . | TRBV10-2 | . | CASRDGGASHQPQHF | TGCGCCAGCAGGGATGGAGGGGCTTCGCACCAGCCCCAGCATTTT
TRBJ1-5 | . | TRBV7-6 | . | CASSLEGSKGNQPQHF | TGTGCCAGCAGCTTAGAAGGATCGAAGGGAAATCAGCCCCAGCATTTT
TRBJ1-2 | . | TRBV7-9 | . | CASSATVGYTF | TGTGCCAGCAGCGCCACGGTTGGCTACACCTTC
TRBJ1-2 | . | TRBV6-5 | few | CASSYSATFYGYTF | TGTGCCAGCAGTTACTCAGCGACATTCTATGGCTACACCTTC
TRBJ1-5 | . | TRBV27 | few | CASSLIGDSNQPQHF | TGTGCCAGCAGTTTGATCGGGGATAGCAATCAGCCCCAGCATTTT
TRBJ2-2 | TRBD1 | TRBV12-5 | . | CASGYGTATGELFF | TGTGCTAGTGGTTACGGGACAGCTACCGGGGAGCTGTTTTTT
TRBJ1-3 | . | TRBV6-2/TRBV6-3 | . | CASSLLSGLQENTIYF | TGTGCCAGCAGTTTGCTCTCGGGACTCCAAGAAAACACCATATATTTT
TRBJ1-4 | . | TRBV11-2 | . | CASSPGGTEKLFF | TGTGCCAGCAGCCCCGGTGGGACGGAAAAACTGTTTTTT
TRBJ1-1 | TRBD1 | TRBV4-3 | . | CASSHRTGRGYTEAFF | TGCGCCAGCAGCCATAGGACAGGGAGGGGGTACACTGAAGCTTTCTTT
TRBJ1-5 | . | TRBV6-5 | few | CASSYGTGLNQPQHF | TGTGCCAGCAGTTACGGTACAGGGCTCAATCAGCCCCAGCATTTT
TRBJ2-3 | TRBD2 | TRBV13 | . | CASSWRGLAGITDTQYF | TGTGCCAGCAGCTGGCGAGGGCTAGCGGGGATCACAGATACGCAGTATTTT
TRBJ2-5 | . | TRBV11-2 | . | CASSLGQAQYF | TGTGCCAGCAGCTTAGGGCAGGCCCAGTACTTC
TRBJ1-4 | . | TRBV6-6 | . | CASSFLDLTKNEKLFF | TGTGCCAGCAGTTTTCTGGACCTAACCAAAAATGAAAAACTGTTTTTT
TRBJ2-4 | TRBD2 | TRBV10-3 | . | CANRLWAGELAKNIQYF | TGTGCCAATCGTCTTTGGGCGGGGGAACTAGCCAAAAACATTCAGTACTTC
TRBJ2-6 | . | TRBV2 | . | CASSQDPGANVLTF | TGTGCCAGCAGTCAGGACCCTGGGGCCAACGTCCTGACTTTC
TRBJ1-6 | . | TRBV18 | many | CASSPFSDSPLHF | TGTGCCAGCTCACCGTTCTCGGATTCACCCCTCCACTTT
TRBJ2-3 | TRBD1 | TRBV12-3/TRBV12-4 | few | CASSFLGQGTDTQYF | TGTGCCAGCAGTTTTCTTGGACAGGGAACAGATACGCAGTATTTT
TRBJ2-1 | . | TRBV6-6 | . | CASSWLRGTYNEQFF | TGTGCCAGCAGTTGGTTGAGGGGAACCTACAATGAGCAGTTCTTC
TRBJ1-5 | . | TRBV3-1 | . | CASSQDSRGDQPQHF | TGTGCCAGCAGCCAAGATTCCAGGGGAGATCAGCCCCAGCATTTT
TRBJ2-1 | . | TRBV6-5 | . | CASSYRARYSSYNEQFF | TGTGCCAGCAGTTACCGAGCACGCTACAGCTCCTACAATGAGCAGTTCTTC
TRBJ2-1 | TRBD2 | TRBV7-8 | many | CASSSLTSGGPSSYNEQFF | TGTGCCAGCAGCTCTTTGACTAGCGGGGGGCCGAGCTCCTACAATGAGCAGTTCTTC
TRBJ1-2 | . | TRBV7-9 | few | CASSVDYGYTF | TGTGCCAGCAGCGTCGACTATGGCTACACCTTC
TRBJ1-1 | . | TRBV18 | . | CASSHRTVNTEAFF | TGTGCCAGCTCACACCGGACCGTTAACACTGAAGCTTTCTTT
TRBJ1-1 | . | TRBV11-2 | . | CASSSHPGRENTEAFF | TGTGCCAGCAGCTCTCATCCGGGACGTGAGAACACTGAAGCTTTCTTT
TRBJ2-1 | TRBD1 | TRBV4-2 | once | CASSQDPVPGTGINEQFF | TGTGCCAGCAGCCAAGATCCGGTACCCGGGACAGGGATCAATGAGCAGTTCTTC
TRBJ2-4 | TRBD2 | TRBV5-1 | . | CASSLPAGGDIQYF | TGCGCCAGCAGCTTACCGGCGGGAGGGGACATTCAGTACTTC